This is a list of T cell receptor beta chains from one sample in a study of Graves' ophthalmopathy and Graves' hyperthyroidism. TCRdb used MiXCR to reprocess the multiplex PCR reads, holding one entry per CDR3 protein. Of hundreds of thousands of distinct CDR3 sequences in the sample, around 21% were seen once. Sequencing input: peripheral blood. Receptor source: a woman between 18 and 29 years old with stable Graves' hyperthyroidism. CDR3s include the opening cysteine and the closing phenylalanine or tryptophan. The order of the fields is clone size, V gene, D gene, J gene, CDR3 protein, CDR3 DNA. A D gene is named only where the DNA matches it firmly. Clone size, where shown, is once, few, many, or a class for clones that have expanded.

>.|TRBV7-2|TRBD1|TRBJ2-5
CASSLVGQNYETQYF
TGTGCCAGCAGCTTAGTGGGACAGAATTACGAGACCCAGTACTTC
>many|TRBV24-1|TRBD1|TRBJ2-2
CATSDPGTDTGKLFF
TGTGCCACCAGTGATCCCGGGACAGACACCGGGAAGCTGTTTTTT
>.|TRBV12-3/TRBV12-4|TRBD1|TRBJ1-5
CASRPRDRARQPQHF
TGTGCCAGCAGACCCCGGGACAGGGCGAGGCAGCCCCAGCATTTT
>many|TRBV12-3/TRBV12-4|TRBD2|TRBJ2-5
CASSPVLAGVWETQYF
TGTGCCAGCAGTCCGGTACTAGCGGGAGTTTGGGAGACCCAGTACTTC
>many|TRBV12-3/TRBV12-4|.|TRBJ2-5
CASSRAQKETQYF
TGTGCCAGCAGTCGAGCACAGAAAGAGACCCAGTACTTC
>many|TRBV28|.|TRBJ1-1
CASSLPTTGDNEAFF
TGTGCCAGCAGTTTACCCACCACGGGGGACAATGAAGCTTTCTTT
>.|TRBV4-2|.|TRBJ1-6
CASSPSGSSYNSPLHF
TGTGCCAGCAGTCCCTCGGGGAGCTCCTATAATTCACCCCTCCACTTT
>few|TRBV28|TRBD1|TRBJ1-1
CASSSTGQGTEAFF
TGTGCCAGCAGTTCGACGGGACAGGGCACTGAAGCTTTCTTT
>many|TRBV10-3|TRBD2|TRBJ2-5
CAISDPGTSGWGQETQYF
TGTGCCATCAGTGACCCGGGGACTAGCGGCTGGGGACAAGAGACCCAGTACTTC
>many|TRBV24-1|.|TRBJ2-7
CATGQQGASVSYEQYF
TGTGCCACCGGGCAGCAGGGTGCTAGCGTCTCCTACGAGCAGTACTTC
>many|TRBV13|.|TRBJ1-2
CASSLGRGGHGYTF
TGTGCCAGCAGCTTAGGCCGTGGGGGGCATGGCTACACCTTC
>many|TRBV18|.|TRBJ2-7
CASSGGRTGTYEQYF
TGTGCCAGCTCAGGCGGGCGGACCGGGACCTACGAGCAGTACTTC
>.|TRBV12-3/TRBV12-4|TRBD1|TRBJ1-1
CAISLQRTGLGEAFF
TGTGCCATCAGTTTACAAAGGACAGGGTTGGGTGAAGCTTTCTTT
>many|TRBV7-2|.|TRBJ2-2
CASSRQNTGELFF
TGTGCCAGCAGCCGACAGAACACCGGGGAGCTGTTTTTT
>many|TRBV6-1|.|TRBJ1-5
CASSDSYSNQPQHF
TGTGCCAGCAGTGATAGCTATAGCAATCAGCCCCAGCATTTT